This T cell receptor beta chain emerged from a study of blood T cell repertoires in COVID-19. V gave up 6 bases and J gave up 3 bases, with 12 bases separating them. CDR1 MNHEY and CDR2 SMNVEV come from the germline V gene (reference sequence). The CDR3 length is 15 residues. Original analysis: Estimation of nucleated cell counts relied on the amplification of reference gene primers. Here immunoSEQ multiplex PCR was the method, and the copy in TCRdb shows in-frame clones only, minus some. V, J and clone size reflect that table, while D and trimming were determined from the DNA. The sample lists fewer than 110,000 clones; roughly 80% were seen once.

Sequencing input: peripheral blood. The chain couples TRBV27 to TRBJ1-6; D may be TRBD1 (6 bases). The clonotype comes from a human donor in a cohort sampled during active COVID-19. The CDR3 loop is CASRTLDSYNSPLHF. Written as DNA, the CDR3 is TGTGCCAGCAGAACACTGGACAGCTATAATTCACCCCTCCACTTT.